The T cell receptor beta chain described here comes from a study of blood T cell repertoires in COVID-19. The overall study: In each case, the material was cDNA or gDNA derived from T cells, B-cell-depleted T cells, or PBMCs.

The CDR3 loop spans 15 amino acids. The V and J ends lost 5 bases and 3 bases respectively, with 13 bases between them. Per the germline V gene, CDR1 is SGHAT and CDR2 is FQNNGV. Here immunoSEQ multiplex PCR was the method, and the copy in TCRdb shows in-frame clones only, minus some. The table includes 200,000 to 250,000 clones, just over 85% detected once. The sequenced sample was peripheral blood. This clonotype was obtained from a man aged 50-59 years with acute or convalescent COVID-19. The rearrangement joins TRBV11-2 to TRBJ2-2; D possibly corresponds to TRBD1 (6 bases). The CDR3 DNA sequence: TGTGCCAGCAGCGTCACCTCAGGGGACACCGGGGAGCTGTTTTTT. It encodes CASSVTSGDTGELFF.